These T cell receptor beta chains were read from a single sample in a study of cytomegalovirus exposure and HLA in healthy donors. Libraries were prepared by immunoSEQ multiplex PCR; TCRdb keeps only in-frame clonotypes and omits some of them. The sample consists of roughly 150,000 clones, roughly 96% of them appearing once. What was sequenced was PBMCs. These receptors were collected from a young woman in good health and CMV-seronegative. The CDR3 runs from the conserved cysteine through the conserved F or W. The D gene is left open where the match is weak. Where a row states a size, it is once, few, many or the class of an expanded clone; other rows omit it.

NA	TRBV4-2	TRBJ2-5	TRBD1	TGTGCCAGCAGCCAACCCGGGACAGCAGAAGAGACCCAGTACTTC	CASSQPGTAEETQYF
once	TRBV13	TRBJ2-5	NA	TGTGCCAGCAGCCTTTTTCACCAAGAGACCCAGTACTTC	CASSLFHQETQYF
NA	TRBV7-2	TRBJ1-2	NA	TGTGCCCGCGGGGAGGGGGACCCCAACTATGGCTACACCTTC	CARGEGDPNYGYTF
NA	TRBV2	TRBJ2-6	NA	TGTGCCAGCAGTCCAGGCACCTCTGGGGCCAACGTCCTGACTTTC	CASSPGTSGANVLTF
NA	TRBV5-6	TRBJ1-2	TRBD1	TGTGCCAGCAGCTTACAGGGGGCGTCTGGCTACACCTTC	CASSLQGASGYTF
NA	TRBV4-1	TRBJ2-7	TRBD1	TGCGCCAGCAGCCAAGAAACAGGGGGCTACGACGAGGAGCAGTACTTC	CASSQETGGYDEEQYF
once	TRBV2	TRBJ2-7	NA	TGTGCCAGCAGTGAAGCGGTGAGGTTCTTGCCCTACGAGCAGTACTTC	CASSEAVRFLPYEQYF
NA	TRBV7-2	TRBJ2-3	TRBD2	TGTGCCGCGGGGGATAGCACAGATACGCAGTATTTT	CAAGDSTDTQYF
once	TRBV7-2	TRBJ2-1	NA	TGTGCCAGCAGCGCCGGTACTAGCCATGAGCAGTTCTTC	CASSAGTSHEQFF
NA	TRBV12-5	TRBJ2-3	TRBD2	TGTGCTAGTGGTTCCCCCTTTCTAGCGGGCAGCACAGATACGCAGTATTTT	CASGSPFLAGSTDTQYF
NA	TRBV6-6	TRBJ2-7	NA	TGTGCCAGCAGTTCGGACATCTCCTACGAGCAGTACTTC	CASSSDISYEQYF
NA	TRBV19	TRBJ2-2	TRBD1	TGTGCCACCCACCAGGGGGCTATGTTGGCCGGGGAGCTGTTTTTT	CATHQGAMLAGELFF
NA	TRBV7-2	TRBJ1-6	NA	TGTGCCAGCAGCACCCGGGGGGGGACCTCCTATAATTCACCCCTCCACTTT	CASSTRGGTSYNSPLHF
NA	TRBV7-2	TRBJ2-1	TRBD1	TGTGCCAGCAGCCGAACACCGGGACAGGGGGGCAATGAGCAGTTCTTC	CASSRTPGQGGNEQFF
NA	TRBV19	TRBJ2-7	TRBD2	TGTGCCAGTAGTAACCGGGACTACTGGGACGAGCAGTACTTC	CASSNRDYWDEQYF
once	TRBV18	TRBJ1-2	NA	TGTGCCAGCTCACTCCAACAAGGGGCTGACTATGGCTACACCTTC	CASSLQQGADYGYTF
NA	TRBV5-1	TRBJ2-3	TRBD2	TGCGCCAGCAGCTTGGGGGCTAGCGGCGCCACAGATACGCAGTATTTT	CASSLGASGATDTQYF
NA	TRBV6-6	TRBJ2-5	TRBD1	TGTGCCAGCAGTTACGGGACAGGGTTTGAGACCCAGTACTTC	CASSYGTGFETQYF
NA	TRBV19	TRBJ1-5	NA	TGTGCCAGTAGTCCCCAGCGTCCATATAGCAATCAGCCCCAGCATTTT	CASSPQRPYSNQPQHF
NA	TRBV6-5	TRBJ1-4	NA	TGTGCCAGCAAACACAGACAGAATGAAAAACTGTTTTTT	CASKHRQNEKLFF
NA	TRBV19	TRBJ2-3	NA	TGTGCCACCTCCCGGGCGGGGAGCACAGATACGCAGTATTTT	CATSRAGSTDTQYF
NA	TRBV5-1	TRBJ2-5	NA	TGCGCCAGCTCCAATCGCCCAGGGGTCCAAGAGACCCAGTACTTC	CASSNRPGVQETQYF
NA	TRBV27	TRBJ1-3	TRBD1	TGTGCCAGCAGTTTAAAGATGACAGGGGCGAACTCTGGAAACACCATATATTTT	CASSLKMTGANSGNTIYF
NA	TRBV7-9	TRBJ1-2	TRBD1	TGTGCCAGCAGCTTAATTAGATCGACAGGGGAAGGGAACTATGGCTACACCTTC	CASSLIRSTGEGNYGYTF
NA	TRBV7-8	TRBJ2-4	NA	TGTGCCAGCAGCGCCTCGTGGGGGCAAAACATTCAGTACTTC	CASSASWGQNIQYF
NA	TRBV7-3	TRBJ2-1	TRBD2	TGTGCCAGCAGCCCTCGGGGGGGCCTCTACAATGAGCAGTTCTTC	CASSPRGGLYNEQFF
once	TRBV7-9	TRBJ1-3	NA	TGTGCCAGCAGCTCCTATCGGGACTCTGGAAACACCATATATTTT	CASSSYRDSGNTIYF
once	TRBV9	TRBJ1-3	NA	TGTGCCAGCTCTGTCTCTGGAAACACCATATATTTT	CASSVSGNTIYF
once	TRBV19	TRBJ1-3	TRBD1	TGTGCCAGTGGGCTCGGACAGGGGGCATCTGGAAACACCATATATTTT	CASGLGQGASGNTIYF
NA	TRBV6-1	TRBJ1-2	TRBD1	TGTGCCAGCAGTGAATCCCTCGACAGGGGCAATGGCTACACCTTC	CASSESLDRGNGYTF
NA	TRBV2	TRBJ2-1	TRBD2	TGTGCCAGCATACGAAGCGGGGGCTCCTACAATGAGCAGTTCTTC	CASIRSGGSYNEQFF
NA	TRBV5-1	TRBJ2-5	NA	TGCGCCAGCAGCCGTGGCCGATCCGAAGAGACCCAGTACTTC	CASSRGRSEETQYF
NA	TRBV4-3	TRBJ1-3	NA	TGCGCCAGCAGCCAAGATCTTGGAGGGGGAAACACCATATATTTT	CASSQDLGGGNTIYF